This entry is about one TCR beta chain. Its antigen is currently unknown. Autologous stem cell transplantation was followed by relapse in every patient, and brentuximab vedotin exposure varied. Complete response, partial response or progressive disease was each patient's best response. This record comes from a study of PD-1 blockade in classical Hodgkin lymphoma. General study points: Patients with a complete response exhibited baseline diversity comparable to newly diagnosed patients.

Assay: immunoSEQ multiplex PCR; the TCRdb copy retains only in-frame clones and omits some. The sample holds some 93,000 clones, approximately 92% seen once. CDR3 length equals 15 residues. CDR1 is SGDLS and CDR2 is YYNGEE in the germline V gene. The trim removed 2 bases at V and 2 bases at J, leaving 3 bases unmatched. Here the sequenced sample was peripheral blood mononuclear cells (PBMCs), taken at baseline. The V and J genes are TRBV9 and TRBJ2-3; the match to TRBD2 covers 9 bases. This TCR was sampled from a human donor with classical Hodgkin lymphoma. DNA for the CDR3: TGTGCCAGCAGCGTCGGACTAGCGCTCACAGATACGCAGTATTTT. As protein: CASSVGLALTDTQYF.